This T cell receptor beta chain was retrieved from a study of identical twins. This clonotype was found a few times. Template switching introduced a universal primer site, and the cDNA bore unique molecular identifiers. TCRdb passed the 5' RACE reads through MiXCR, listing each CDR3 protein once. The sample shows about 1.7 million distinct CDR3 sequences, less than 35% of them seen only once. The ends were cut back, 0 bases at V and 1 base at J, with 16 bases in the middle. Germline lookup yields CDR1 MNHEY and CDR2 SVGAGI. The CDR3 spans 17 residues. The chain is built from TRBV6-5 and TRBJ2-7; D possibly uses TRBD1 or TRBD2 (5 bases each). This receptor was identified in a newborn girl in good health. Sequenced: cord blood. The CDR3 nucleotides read TGTGCCAGCAGTTACTCGACTCGGGGCAGAACTTCCTACGAGCAGTACTTC. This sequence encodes CASSYSTRGRTSYEQYF.